This TCR beta chain appears in the sequencing data of a study of blood T cell repertoires in COVID-19. Across the study: Samples of COVID-19 (acute and convalescent) were obtained from the United States, Italy and Spain.

Using immunoSEQ multiplex PCR, the repertoire was profiled, and TCRdb retains in-frame clones only, with some absent. The sample gives 200,000 to 300,000 clones, approximately 85% of which show up once; 4.7% is in the top ten. The sample consisted of peripheral blood. This TCR was recovered from a woman in her 70s with acute or convalescent COVID-19.

The CDR3 protein is CASSYGRAKNTEAFF. CDR3 bases: TGTGCCAGCAGTTACGGCAGGGCTAAGAACACTGAAGCTTTCTTT. The V call is TRBV6-6, the J call TRBJ1-1; possible D gene TRBD1, 5 bases. The V and J ends lost 2 bases and 1 base respectively, with 11 bases between them. Germline V lookup: CDR1 MNHNY, CDR2 SVGAGI (reference sequence). The CDR3 spans 15 residues.